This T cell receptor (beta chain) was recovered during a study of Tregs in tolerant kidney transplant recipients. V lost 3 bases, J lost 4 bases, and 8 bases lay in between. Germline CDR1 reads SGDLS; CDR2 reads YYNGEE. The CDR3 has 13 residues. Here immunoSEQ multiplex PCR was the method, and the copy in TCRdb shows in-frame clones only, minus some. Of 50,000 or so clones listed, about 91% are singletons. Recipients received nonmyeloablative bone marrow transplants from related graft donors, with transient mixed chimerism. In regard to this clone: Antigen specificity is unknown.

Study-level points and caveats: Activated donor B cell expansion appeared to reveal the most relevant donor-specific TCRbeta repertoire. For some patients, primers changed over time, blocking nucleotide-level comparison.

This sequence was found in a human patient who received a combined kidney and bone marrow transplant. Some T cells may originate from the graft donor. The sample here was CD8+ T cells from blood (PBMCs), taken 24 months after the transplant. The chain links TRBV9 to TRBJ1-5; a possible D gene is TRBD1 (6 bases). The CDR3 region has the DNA TGTGCCAGCAGCGAGCAGGGGAATCAGCCCCAGCATTTT. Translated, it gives CASSEQGNQPQHF. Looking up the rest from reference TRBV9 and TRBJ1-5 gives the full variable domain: DSGVTQTPKHLITATGQRVTLRCSPRSGDLSVYWYQQSLDQGLQFLIQYYNGEERAKGNILERFSAQQFPDLHSELNLSSLELGDSALYFCASSEQGNQPQHFGDGTRLSIL.